This is a list of T cell receptor beta chains from one sample in a study of shared clonotypes between healthy human individuals. Generated by immunoSEQ multiplex PCR, the TCRdb table keeps only in-frame clones and is missing some. Of roughly 2 million clones in the sample, 90% to 95% were seen once. Sequenced input: naive CD4+ T cells sorted from blood. These receptors were obtained from a man aged 18 to 35 in good health. Each CDR3 is given with its conserved first and last residue.

v_gene,CDR3aa
TRBV6-5,CASSYSNWGPYEQYF
TRBV5-1,CASSSDGITGYEQYF
TRBV11-2,CASRLTGVMNTEAFF
TRBV25-1,CASSAQGSGETQYF
TRBV7-2,CASSFVSPGTYEQYF
TRBV5-4,CASSSRPGKSTDTQYF
TRBV5-6,CASSPGGGQRGNSPLHF
TRBV10-3,CAISQLQGTKETQYF
TRBV7-6,CASSLAGTLTDTQYF
TRBV5-1,CASSFSSSGITGELFF
TRBV6-1,CASRETGLEGYTF
TRBV5-4,CASSSGPSSAEKLFF
TRBV9,CASSVSGGPEQFF
TRBV19,CASKSERSRNNSPLHF
TRBV6-1,CASSSGQRDQPQHF
TRBV30,CAWSVKLADTQYF
TRBV5-1,CASSLAIGDSPLHF
TRBV6-6,CASTVTVSNQPQHF
TRBV30,CAWSVLATQETQYF
TRBV5-1,CASSASTSGRSTDTQYF
TRBV6-1,CASIRQGSVTDTQYF
TRBV5-1,CASSLLSGATGELFF
TRBV15,CATSRDQREWDEQYF
TRBV10-3,CATGTPSTDTQYF
TRBV2,CASRGGGPYGYTF
TRBV2,CASSEGTISF
TRBV29-1,CSVERDTQYF
TRBV25-1,CASSDRAGGVYGYTF
TRBV27,CASSLKWVEATPIYNEQFF
TRBV19,CASKSGYGYTF
TRBV30,CAWSVQLNTEAFF
TRBV2,CASSGGSEKLFF
TRBV6-5,CASQPGTGAYGYTF
TRBV10-3,CAISASGRASEQYF
TRBV10-3,CAISPTGQDINEQFF
TRBV2,CASMIKLGNLGSPLHF
TRBV6-6,CASREYSETQYF
TRBV9,CASSVAGQGNEKLFF
TRBV2,CASSEMGPAYGYTF
TRBV6-6,CASLGTGTYEQYF
TRBV14,CASRRGQAYGYTF
TRBV9,CASSTLAGPGTDTQYF
TRBV10-2,CASSVQVPGELFF
TRBV5-1,CASSLDPGTIGYEQYF
TRBV5-1,CASSLTSGVYYEQYF
TRBV30,CAWVRDRDYEQYF
TRBV7-8,CASSFMSSYEQYF
TRBV18,CASSETDLPGNTIYF